These 27 T cell receptor beta chains came from one sample sequenced in a study of T cell repertoires in cytomegalovirus infection. TCRdb passed the reads through MiXCR, listing each CDR3 protein once. In the table there are some 180,000 distinct CDR3 sequences, approximately 17% of which are singletons. Sequencing was performed on CD8+ T cells from PBMCs. These receptors were obtained from a human donor in good health (CMV status not recorded). Some clones in this sample may be carry-over from other donors' samples.

The V call is TRBV7-3, the J call TRBJ2-7, with 10 bases lining up with TRBD1. Germline V CDR1 and CDR2: SGHTA, FQGTGA. With V trimmed by 5 bases and J by 2 bases, 9 bases remained unmatched. The CDR3 has 16 residues. The CDR3 DNA reads as TGTGCCAGCAGCCTCTTCCGGACAGGGGGTCCCTACGAGCAGTACTTC. Encoded protein: CASSLFRTGGPYEQYF.

This chain joins TRBV6-6 and TRBJ1-2; weak D call: TRBD1 (6 bases). The ends were cut back, 5 bases at V and 6 bases at J, with 16 bases in the middle. The CDR3 has 14 amino acids. From germline, CDR1 is MNHNY and CDR2 SVGAGI (reference sequence). The CDR3, as DNA: TGTGCCAGCAGTCGGGAGGGGGGCAAAGATGGCTACACCTTC. Its translation is CASSREGGKDGYTF.

This clonotype was counted only a few times. The CDR3 here is CASSLRTGGVYEQYF. Written as DNA, the CDR3 is TGTGCCAGCAGCTTACGGACAGGGGGTGTCTACGAGCAGTACTTC. V and J are TRBV7-9 and TRBJ2-7, with TRBD1 identical over 10 bases. The CDR3 length is 15 residues. The V and J ends lost 2 bases and 3 bases, in that order; junction bases with no gene match: 4. Germline V gene data show CDR1 as SEHNR and CDR2 as FQNEAQ (reference sequence).

This sequence joins TRBV7-9 and TRBJ2-7; D is possibly TRBD1 (6 bases). CDR1 is SEHNR and CDR2 is FQNEAQ in the germline V gene (reference sequence). The CDR3 totals 14 residues. V was shortened by 3 bases and J by 5 bases, with 14 bases between the two germline ends. In nucleotides, the CDR3 is TGTGCCAGCAGCTTGACCACAGGGATTGACGAGCAGTACTTC. It codes for CASSLTTGIDEQYF.

This clonotype was recorded a few times. This rearrangement joins TRBV7-8 to TRBJ2-7; no definite D call. The CDR3 contains 15 residues. Looked up from germline, CDR1 is SGHVS and CDR2 is FQNEAQ. Between the trimmed V and J ends, which lost 1 base and 1 base, there was a span of 11 bases. The DNA for the CDR3 is TGTGCCAGCAGCTTAGGAGAGATTTGGTCCTACGAGCAGTACTTC. It translates to CASSLGEIWSYEQYF.

This clonotype has just a few counts. The chain joins TRBV30 to TRBJ2-3; the D is unclear. Germline lookup yields CDR1 GTSNPN and CDR2 SVGIG (reference sequence). V was clipped by 0 bases and J by 4 bases, with 8 bases between them. The CDR3 runs to 13 residues. The CDR3: CAWSVLVPDTQYF. DNA of the CDR3: TGTGCCTGGAGTGTTCTAGTTCCAGATACGCAGTATTTT.

The CDR3 DNA is TGTGCCAGCAGACAAACAGGGGGCGATCAGCCCCAGCATTTT. Its translation: CASRQTGGDQPQHF. The chain has TRBV7-9 and TRBJ1-5; TRBD1 matches at 9 bases. CDR1 and CDR2 from the germline V gene are SEHNR and FQNEAQ (reference sequence). V shed 6 bases and J 5 bases; nucleotides not matched to a gene: 5. CDR3 length equals 14 residues.

This clonotype was seen only a few times. This chain connects TRBV7-9 to TRBJ2-2; D uncertain. The CDR3 spans 14 residues. V lost 1 base and J lost 1, with 4 bases in between. From germline, CDR1 is SEHNR and CDR2 FQNEAQ (reference sequence). Here the CDR3 reads CASSLGENTGELFF. The CDR3 nucleotides read TGTGCCAGCAGCTTAGGGGAGAACACCGGGGAGCTGTTTTTT.

This clonotype was detected only a few times. This chain uses TRBV7-2 with TRBJ2-4, with D tentatively TRBD2 (6 bases). Trimming cost V 1 base and J 1 base, with 8 bases left between them. Per germline, CDR1 SGHTA and CDR2 FQGNSA. The CDR3 spans 15 residues. The CDR3 DNA follows: TGTGCCAGCAGCTTAGAGGGGAGGGCCAAAAACATTCAGTACTTC. Protein product: CASSLEGRAKNIQYF.

The chain combines TRBV27 with TRBJ2-7; 7 bases fit TRBD2. Germline loops: CDR1 MNHEY, CDR2 SMNVEV (reference sequence). This CDR3 is 15 amino acids long. J lost 0 bases, V lost 1 base, and 3 bases had no gene match. CDR3 in DNA: TGTGCCAGCAGTTTATATGCGGGGGTCTCCTACGAGCAGTACTTC. As protein: CASSLYAGVSYEQYF.

V gene TRBV12-3 or TRBV12-4 combines with J gene TRBJ2-1, with 8 bases aligning to TRBD1. J lost 9 bases, V lost 5 bases, and 3 bases had no gene match. The CDR3 totals 12 residues. CDR3 residues: CASSPQGGEQFF. CDR3 nucleotides: TGTGCCAGCAGTCCACAGGGGGGTGAGCAGTTCTTC.

This chain links TRBV7-6 with TRBJ2-1; no definite D call. Germline lookup yields CDR1 SGHVS and CDR2 FNYEAQ. The CDR3 is made up of 12 amino acids. V was pared by 1 base and J by 8 bases, with 6 bases between. The CDR3 DNA reads TGTGCCAGCAGCTTAGGGGGTCATGAGCAGTTCTTC. This gives the protein CASSLGGHEQFF. The variable domain in full, completed from reference TRBV7-6 and TRBJ2-1, reads GAGVSQSPRYKVTKRGQDVALRCDPISGHVSLYWYRQALGQGPEFLTYFNYEAQQDKSGLPNDRFSAERPEGSISTLTIQRTEQRDSAMYRCASSLGGHEQFFGPGTRLTVL.

The genes are TRBV4-1 and TRBJ2-2, with D perhaps given as TRBD1 or TRBD2 (5 bases each). The germline CDR1 and CDR2 sequences are MGHRA and YSYEKL. This CDR3 has 16 residues. With 4 bases removed from V and 5 bases from J, the gap between germline ends came to 17 bases. The CDR3 reads CASSLPDGGWTGELFF. CDR3 nucleotides: TGCGCCAGCAGCCTCCCTGATGGGGGATGGACCGGGGAGCTGTTTTTT.

This sequence joins TRBV28 and TRBJ1-2; 8 bases match TRBD1. The ends lost 5 bases at V and 6 bases at J; junction bases unmatched: 11. The V gene's germline CDR1 is MDHEN and CDR2 SYDVKM. This CDR3 is 15 amino acids long. The CDR3 bases are TGTGCCAGCAGTCGCTCGGGGACAGGAGACAATGGCTACACCTTC. This codes for CASSRSGTGDNGYTF.

This sequence joins TRBV18 and TRBJ2-5; D unclear. The CDR3 loop spans 16 amino acids. V was shortened by 0 bases and J by 5 bases, with 16 bases between the two germline ends. Germline CDR1 is KGHSH and CDR2 is LQKENI. This CDR3 is CASSPPTRPTRETQYF. CDR3 coding DNA: TGTGCCAGCTCACCACCGACTCGTCCGACGAGGGAGACCCAGTACTTC.

This clonotype was observed a handful of times. This rearrangement joins TRBV7-9 to TRBJ1-1; a weak D match, TRBD1 (5 bases). The CDR3 runs 12 residues. Trimming pared 5 bases from V and 12 bases from J, leaving 16 bases between. From germline, CDR1 is SEHNR and CDR2 FQNEAQ (reference sequence). This CDR3 reads CASSPGGDWTFF. DNA for the CDR3: TGTGCCAGCAGCCCGGGAGGGGATTGGACTTTCTTT.

This clonotype showed up just a few times. This chain uses TRBV6-1 with TRBJ1-5; a possible D gene is TRBD1 (6 bases). CDR1 and CDR2 (germline): MNHNS, SASEGT. This CDR3 is built from 14 residues. V dropped 6 bases and J dropped 8 bases, with 17 bases sitting between them. CDR3 protein: CASRGQYSREPQHF. CDR3 sequence (DNA): TGTGCCAGCAGAGGACAGTACAGCCGGGAGCCCCAGCATTTT.

J is TRBJ2-3 and V is TRBV28; 10 positions agree with TRBD2. The CDR3 length is 14 residues. V dropped 3 bases and J dropped 5; count of bases not matched to a gene: 2. CDR1 is MDHEN, CDR2 SYDVKM, per germline. The CDR3 nucleotides are TGTGCCAGCAGTTTGGGACTAGCGAAAGATACGCAGTATTTT. As protein: CASSLGLAKDTQYF.

This clonotype was counted a few times. The chain joins TRBV12-3 or TRBV12-4 to TRBJ2-1; 9 bases line up with TRBD2. CDR3 size: 15 residues. V was clipped by 5 bases and J by 1 base; unmatched bases: 3. DNA for the CDR3: TGTGCCAGCAGTCCGGGACTAGCATCCTACAATGAGCAGTTCTTC. Translation gives CASSPGLASYNEQFF.

The V and J genes are TRBV7-2 and TRBJ1-5; D call uncertain. CDR3 size: 13 residues. Germline CDR1 reads SGHTA; CDR2 reads FQGNSA. V was pared by 5 bases and J by 7 bases, with 12 bases between. The chain's CDR3 is CASSQDPKQPQHF. CDR3 coding DNA: TGTGCCAGCAGCCAGGACCCCAAACAGCCCCAGCATTTT. Together with reference TRBV7-2 and TRBJ1-5, the CDR3 gives the full variable domain: GAGVSQSPSNKVTEKGKDVELRCDPISGHTALYWYRQSLGQGLEFLIYFQGNSAPDKSGLPSDRFSAERTGGSVSTLTIQRTQQEDSAVYLCASSQDPKQPQHFGDGTRLSIL.

About this clonotype itself: An end of the junction differs from the germline gene, which may be a read error. The genes are TRBV7-9 and TRBJ1-3; D gene uncertain. The length of the CDR3 is 17 residues. Germline V gives CDR1 SEHNR, CDR2 FQNEAQ (reference sequence). The CDR3: CASTLMGRIPSGNTIYF. CDR3 in DNA: TGTGCCAGCACCTTAATGGGTAGAATCCCTTCTGGAAACACCATATATTTT.

This chain links TRBV4-3 with TRBJ2-2; D gene ambiguous. This CDR3 is built from 14 residues. Germline assignment: CDR1 LGHNA and CDR2 YSLEER. V was clipped by 1 base and J by 3 bases, with 6 bases between them. The CDR3 here is CASSQGVYTGELFF. The CDR3 region has the DNA TGCGCCAGCAGCCAAGGAGTGTACACCGGGGAGCTGTTTTTT.

V gene TRBV7-9 combines with J gene TRBJ1-5; 10 bases map to TRBD1. Germline V gives CDR1 SEHNR, CDR2 FQNEAQ (reference sequence). The trim removed 3 bases at V and 7 bases at J, leaving 6 bases unmatched. The CDR3 runs 15 residues. The CDR3 is CASSLGTGDAQPQHF. The CDR3 DNA is TGTGCCAGCAGCTTGGGGACAGGGGATGCGCAGCCCCAGCATTTT.

This clonotype has only a few counts. The missing conserved phenylalanine or tryptophan at the end of this CDR3 makes a read error likely. The chain carries TRBV7-2 and TRBJ2-5; tentatively, D is TRBD2 (7 bases). The germline V gene has CDR1 SGHTA and CDR2 FQGNSA. The CDR3 extends over 13 amino acids. The V and J ends lost 8 bases and 1 base respectively, with 11 bases between them. The CDR3 region is CASQGGVQETQYL. CDR3 in DNA: TGTGCCAGCCAAGGGGGGGTCCAAGAGACCCAGTACCTC.

The rearrangement links TRBV6-5 to TRBJ2-2; D is perhaps TRBD2 (6 bases). This CDR3 has 17 amino acids. Germline V gene lookup returns CDR1 MNHEY and CDR2 SVGAGI. V was pared by 2 bases and J by 1 base, with 14 bases between. The CDR3 DNA sequence: TGTGCCAGCAGTTACGATCTAGGCGGGGTGAACACCGGGGAGCTGTTTTTT. As protein: CASSYDLGGVNTGELFF.

The chain has TRBV7-4 and TRBJ1-3; D is possibly TRBD1 (6 bases). CDR1 and CDR2 from the germline V gene are SGHVT and SQSDAQ. Trimming shortened V by 0 bases and J by 0 bases, and 12 bases separated the two germline ends. This CDR3 contains 17 residues. In DNA form, the CDR3 reads TGTGCCAGCAGCTTAGCAGGGGGACTTTTCTCTGGAAACACCATATATTTT. This translates into CASSLAGGLFSGNTIYF.

The J gene is TRBJ2-7, the V gene TRBV6-6, with TRBD1 matching over 8 bases. With 4 bases clipped from V and 6 bases from J, the junction kept 5 bases outside the gene matches. The CDR3 runs to 13 residues. CDR1 is MNHNY, CDR2 SVGAGI, per germline (reference sequence). This chain's CDR3 is CASSWDRTGEQYF. CDR3 DNA: TGTGCCAGCAGTTGGGACAGGACTGGCGAGCAGTACTTC.